These 4 T cell receptor beta chains came from one sample sequenced in a study of blood T cell repertoires in COVID-19. Profiling relied on immunoSEQ multiplex PCR, and the TCRdb table lists in-frame clones only, not all of them. The profile shows about 140,000 clones, more than 60% of them singletons. Sequencing was performed on peripheral blood. The receptors stem from a man between 50 and 59 years old with acute or convalescent COVID-19.

The chain joins TRBV7-8 to TRBJ1-1, with D possibly being TRBD1 (5 bases). The V and J ends lost 3 bases and 5 bases respectively, with 13 bases between them. Germline CDR1 reads SGHVS; CDR2 reads FQNEAQ. This CDR3 region has 14 residues. CDR3 sequence: CASSFIQGGTEAFF. Here the CDR3 DNA reads TGTGCCAGCAGCTTTATCCAGGGTGGTACTGAAGCTTTCTTT. Supplemented by reference TRBV7-8 and TRBJ1-1, the full variable domain reads GAGVSQSPRYKVAKRGQDVALRCDPISGHVSLFWYQQALGQGPEFLTYFQNEAQLDKSGLPSDRFFAERPEGSVSTLKIQRTQQEDSAVYLCASSFIQGGTEAFFGQGTRLTVV.

The J gene is TRBJ2-7, the V gene TRBV6-2 or TRBV6-3; 8 bases agree with TRBD2. The CDR3 consists of 17 residues. Unmatched junction bases numbered 7, after V lost 0 bases and J lost 0 bases. Germline V lookup: CDR1 MNHEY, CDR2 SVGEGT. The CDR3 DNA sequence: TGTGCCAGCAGTTACTCGACCTTTAGCGGGGACTCCTACGAGCAGTACGTC. Protein sequence: CASSYSTFSGDSYEQYV.

With respect to this clone: The sample contains more than one DNA sequence encoding this CDR3. This chain connects TRBV30 to TRBJ1-2; D gene unclear. V gave up 0 bases and J gave up 7 bases, with 6 bases separating them. CDR1 is GTSNPN, CDR2 SVGIG, per germline (reference sequence). The CDR3 has 11 amino acids. In nucleotides, the CDR3 is TGTGCCTGGAGTGTGGCAGGTGGCTACACCTTC. Its translation: CAWSVAGGYTF.

The V call is TRBV11-2, the J call TRBJ2-3, with a weak D call TRBD2 (6 bases). The germline CDR1 and CDR2 sequences are SGHAT and FQNNGV. Trimming stripped 0 bases from V and 6 bases from J, with 10 bases between. CDR3 length: 14 amino acids. CDR3 sequence (DNA): TGTGCCAGCAGCTTAGACCGGGGGTCGGATACGCAGTATTTT. Translated, it gives CASSLDRGSDTQYF.